The clone carrying this TCR beta chain was counted at least ten times. This entry comes from a study of regulatory T cells in long-lasting Graves disease. Study summary: Graves' cases, newly diagnosed, had used antithyroid drugs under 3 months.

Time point here: newly diagnosed GD, antithyroid drugs for less than 3 months. TCR sequences were obtained from RNA taken from PBMCs. Diagnoses of Graves' disease were made by American Thyroid Association guidelines. EDTA tubes collected nine milliliters of peripheral blood. This CDR3 has 18 amino acids. The V segment lost 2 bases and the J segment 4 bases; nucleotides outside the gene matches: 14. Per germline, CDR1 SGDLS and CDR2 YYNGEE. Arm-PCR with iRepertoire HTBI primers amplified the CDR3 regions for these TCR beta libraries. TCRdb analysed the multiplex PCR reads with MiXCR anew, one entry per CDR3 protein. The data contain 250,000 to 400,000 distinct CDR3 sequences, 18% of them singletons.

The sample was peripheral blood mononuclear cells (PBMCs), taken at new diagnosis, from a patient treated with antithyroid drugs. This receptor was identified in a female donor with Graves disease. The chain couples TRBV9 to TRBJ1-4, with 7 bases that match TRBD1. This chain's CDR3 is CASSVSPGQNRFNEKLFF. CDR3 bases: TGTGCCAGCAGCGTCAGCCCGGGACAGAACCGTTTTAATGAAAAACTGTTTTTT. Full variable domain (missing parts from reference TRBV9 and TRBJ1-4): DSGVTQTPKHLITATGQRVTLRCSPRSGDLSVYWYQQSLDQGLQFLIQYYNGEERAKGNILERFSAQQFPDLHSELNLSSLELGDSALYFCASSVSPGQNRFNEKLFFGSGTQLSVL.